The 28 T cell receptor beta chains below all came from one sample that was sequenced in a study of blood T cell repertoires in COVID-19. The assay was immunoSEQ multiplex PCR, and TCRdb's table has in-frame clones only and misses some. Among 150,000 to 200,000 clones, about 84% were seen once, and the ten largest hold 5.6%. Sequenced material: PBMCs or T cells enriched from blood (not recorded which). These receptors were obtained from a woman aged 40 to 49 with acute COVID-19.

This clone has more than one count but fewer than ten. V and J are TRBV5-1 and TRBJ2-6; D is possibly TRBD1 (5 bases). V gave up 7 bases and J gave up 4 bases, with 12 bases separating them. Per the germline V gene, CDR1 is SGHRS and CDR2 is YFSETQ. This CDR3 comprises 14 residues. In DNA form, the CDR3 reads TGCGCCAGCGCAGGGTTGAAAGGGGCCAACGTCCTGACTTTC. Its translation is CASAGLKGANVLTF.

This clone was detected a few times. The chain couples TRBV27 to TRBJ2-1; TRBD2 agrees at 11 bases. The CDR3 spans 21 residues. The germline V gene encodes CDR1 MNHEY and CDR2 SMNVEV (reference sequence). The junction had 23 bases not matched to a gene; V was cut back by 5 bases and J by 5 bases. Written as DNA, the CDR3 is TGTGCCAGCAGTCATTCGGGTCTAGCGGGAGGTGGAACCCTGAGAAACAATGAGCAGTTCTTC. This gives the protein CASSHSGLAGGGTLRNNEQFF.

The chain recombines TRBV4-1 with TRBJ1-1, with D uncertain. Germline-derived CDR1 and CDR2 are MGHRA and YSYEKL. V was trimmed by 4 bases and J by 1 base, leaving 16 bases between them. The CDR3 is 16 residues long. CDR3 sequence reads: CASSPNPGTANTEAFF. The CDR3 bases are TGCGCCAGCAGCCCAAACCCGGGAACAGCGAACACTGAAGCTTTCTTT.

This sequence joins TRBV6-5 and TRBJ2-7, with 8 bases matching TRBD2. The CDR3 contains 11 residues. Germline V gives CDR1 MNHEY, CDR2 SVGAGI. CDR3 sequence reads: CATGVAGRNDV. The CDR3 DNA follows: TGTGCCACCGGGGTAGCGGGAAGGAATGACGTC.

This clone was detected only a few times. An end of the junction does not agree with germline; a read error may underlie this. The CDR3 here is CASGRVNRGAVYF. The CDR3 DNA reads TGTGCCAGCGGCCGTGTCAACAGGGGTGCGGTCTACTTC. This chain links TRBV2 with TRBJ1-2, with 7 bases aligning to TRBD1. The germline V gene has CDR1 SNHLY and CDR2 FYNNEI. The CDR3 loop spans 13 amino acids.

CDR3 nucleotide sequence: TGCGCCAGCAGCCAAGTTCTGTCTAGCGGGAGATTTTACGAGCAGTACTTC. Translated: CASSQVLSSGRFYEQYF. This rearrangement joins TRBV4-1 to TRBJ2-7, with 10 bases aligning to TRBD2. V trimming: 1 base; J trimming: 4 bases; junction bases outside the gene matches: 10. This CDR3 is built from 17 residues. Germline assignment: CDR1 MGHRA and CDR2 YSYEKL.

V gene TRBV11-3 combines with J gene TRBJ2-3; 7 bases agree with TRBD2. V shed 1 base, J shed 5 bases, and the junction held 0 bases outside the gene matches. This CDR3 has 13 amino acids. Germline V gene lookup returns CDR1 SGHNT and CDR2 YENEEA. The CDR3 DNA is TGTGCCAGCAGCTTAGGGACTAGAGATACGCAGTATTTT. Its protein is CASSLGTRDTQYF.

The table lists this clone with a few counts. DNA of the CDR3: TGTGCCAGCAAGAGAACCCGCGGGAAGCAGGGGGCATCGACAGATACGCAGTATTTT. This translates into CASKRTRGKQGASTDTQYF. The chain combines TRBV14 with TRBJ2-3, with TRBD1 matching 8 bases. Germline lookup yields CDR1 SGHDN and CDR2 FVKESK. V trimming: 7 bases; J trimming: 3 bases; junction bases outside the gene matches: 21. The CDR3 has 19 residues.

The chain carries TRBV5-8 and TRBJ2-1; 9 bases align to TRBD2. There are 19 residues in the CDR3. V dropped 2 bases and J dropped 0; count of bases not matched to a gene: 12. Germline V gene lookup returns CDR1 SGHTS and CDR2 YDEGEE. In DNA form, the CDR3 reads TGTGCCAGCAGCTTTTTGGCGGGAGGGGTGGGTGACTCCTACAATGAGCAGTTCTTC. Protein sequence: CASSFLAGGVGDSYNEQFF.

This chain uses TRBV20-1 with TRBJ1-1; D is possibly TRBD1 (5 bases). Germline V lookup: CDR1 DFQATT, CDR2 SNEGSKA (reference sequence). The CDR3 consists of 12 residues. V lost 3 bases and J lost 3, with 8 bases in between. The CDR3 DNA follows: TGCAGTGCTAGTCCGGGGGACACTGAAGCTTTCTTT. Its protein product is CSASPGDTEAFF.

The table lists this clone with a count of one. In DNA, the CDR3 is TGCAGCGTTGCCCCTTGGGCGGGGGAGACCCAGTACTTC. It specifies CSVAPWAGETQYF. The rearrangement uses TRBV29-1 and TRBJ2-5, with D tentatively TRBD2 (6 bases). There are 13 residues in the CDR3. Trimming shortened V by 4 bases and J by 5 bases, and 14 bases separated the two germline ends. CDR1 and CDR2 (germline): SQVTM, ANQGSEA.

This clone was observed many times. V usage is TRBV30 and J usage is TRBJ1-2, with 7 bases that match TRBD1. With 7 bases clipped from V and 5 bases from J, the junction kept 7 bases outside the gene matches. CDR3 length equals 12 residues. CDR1 and CDR2 (germline): GTSNPN, SVGIG (reference sequence). The chain's CDR3 is CAYATGRYGYTF. In DNA, the CDR3 is TGTGCCTACGCGACAGGGAGGTATGGCTACACCTTC.

The J gene is TRBJ1-3, the V gene TRBV7-6; 8 bases map to TRBD1. Losses at the gene ends were 3 bases for V and 0 bases for J; bases not matched to a gene: 10. This CDR3 region has 18 residues. Per the germline V gene, CDR1 is SGHVS and CDR2 is FNYEAQ. The CDR3 DNA reads TGTGCCAGCAGCTTCTATACTACGCAGGGGGCCTCTGGAAACACCATATATTTT. This gives the protein CASSFYTTQGASGNTIYF.

The CDR3 sequence: CASSIGTGDEQYV. DNA for the CDR3: TGTGCCAGCAGCATCGGGACTGGGGACGAGCAGTACGTC. This rearrangement joins TRBV5-6 to TRBJ2-7; perhaps TRBD2 as D (6 bases). Germline V CDR1 and CDR2: SGHDT, YYEEEE. V dropped 4 bases and J dropped 5 bases, with 13 bases sitting between them. The CDR3 sequence is 13 residues long.

In DNA, the CDR3 is TGTGCCAGCACCCCCGGGACAGGGGATAATTCACCCCTCCACTTT. Translating it yields CASTPGTGDNSPLHF. This chain uses TRBV2 with TRBJ1-6; 10 nucleotides match TRBD1. The ends lost 7 bases at V and 5 bases at J; junction bases unmatched: 5. The germline CDR1 and CDR2 sequences are SNHLY and FYNNEI. The CDR3 totals 15 residues.

J is TRBJ1-1 and V is TRBV12-5, with 11 positions matching TRBD1. Germline V lookup: CDR1 LGHNT, CDR2 FRNRAP. V was pared by 2 bases and J by 0 bases, with 2 bases of the junction left unmatched. This CDR3 contains 16 residues. Here the CDR3 reads CASGLWGQGVNTEAFF. The CDR3 DNA sequence: TGTGCTAGTGGTTTGTGGGGACAGGGGGTGAACACTGAAGCTTTCTTT.

The CDR3 sequence: CATTGNTNYGYTF. Written as DNA, the CDR3 is TGTGCCACGACAGGGAATACTAACTATGGCTACACCTTC. The chain links TRBV10-3 to TRBJ1-2, with 7 nucleotides matching TRBD1. The germline V gene has CDR1 ENHRY and CDR2 SYGVKD. Trimming cost V 10 bases and J 0 bases; bases outside gene matches: 5. The CDR3 loop spans 13 amino acids.

The chain is built from TRBV9 and TRBJ1-2, with a possible D match to TRBD1 (6 bases). Trimming stripped 3 bases from V and 4 bases from J, with 16 bases between. Per germline, CDR1 SGDLS and CDR2 YYNGEE. This CDR3 spans 15 amino acids. CDR3 amino acids: CASSGGGLEGYGYTF. CDR3 nucleotides: TGTGCCAGCAGCGGAGGGGGTCTAGAAGGCTATGGCTACACCTTC.

In nucleotides, the CDR3 is TGTGCCACCTCGGTCCCCTTCTCCTACGAGCAGTACTTC. It codes for CATSVPFSYEQYF. This rearrangement joins TRBV24-1 to TRBJ2-7, with no clear D. Deletions cut 9 bases from V and 0 bases from J, with 11 bases between. The CDR3 sequence is 13 residues long. CDR1 KGHDR and CDR2 SFDVKD come from the germline V gene.

V usage is TRBV25-1 and J usage is TRBJ2-3; D may be TRBD2 (6 bases). CDR3 length: 18 residues. V was pared by 1 base and J by 3 bases, with 20 bases between. Looked up from germline, CDR1 is MGHDK and CDR2 is SYGVNS. CDR3 DNA sequence: TGTGCCAGCAGTGAATTATTACGGCCCAGCGGGCTAACAGATACGCAGTATTTT. Translating it yields CASSELLRPSGLTDTQYF.

Comments on this clone: Germline is not matched at one junction end, which may reflect a read error. The CDR3 DNA reads TGTGCTAGCAGCTTTCAAAGCGGCTACCAAGAGACCCAGTACTTC. It is translated as CASSFQSGYQETQYF. The rearrangement uses TRBV7-7 and TRBJ2-5; possible D gene TRBD2, 5 bases. CDR1 is SSHAT and CDR2 is FNYEAQ in the germline V gene (reference sequence). The CDR3 is made up of 15 amino acids.

The gene calls are TRBV6-5 and TRBJ1-1; 8 nucleotides match TRBD1. V gave up 5 bases and J gave up 5 bases; unmatched junction bases: 7. Germline V gene data show CDR1 as MNHEY and CDR2 as SVGAGI. This CDR3 has 14 amino acids. The CDR3 sequence is CASSLSGQGTEAFF. Here the CDR3 DNA reads TGTGCCAGCAGTCTATCTGGACAGGGTACTGAAGCTTTCTTT.

This clone was seen a few times. The gene calls are TRBV19 and TRBJ1-5; 7 bases agree with TRBD1. The length of the CDR3 is 16 residues. Germline values: CDR1 LNHDA, CDR2 SQIVND (reference sequence). Germline trimming cut 4 bases from V and 3 bases from J; bases unmatched to any gene: 9. CDR3 sequence reads: CASSTLGTVINQPQHF. The CDR3 DNA sequence: TGTGCCAGTAGTACCCTCGGGACAGTTATCAATCAGCCCCAGCATTTT.

V usage is TRBV5-1 and J usage is TRBJ2-5; 9 bases are shared with TRBD2. Per the germline V gene, CDR1 is SGHRS and CDR2 is YFSETQ. V was pared by 0 bases and J by 1 base, with 4 bases of the junction left unmatched. This CDR3 spans 16 amino acids. The CDR3 sequence: CASSLAATSGQETQYF. As DNA, the CDR3 is TGCGCCAGCAGCTTGGCCGCGACTAGCGGCCAAGAGACCCAGTACTTC.

The V and J genes are TRBV21-1 and TRBJ1-1; the table names TRBD1, a call not compared with the DNA. TRBV21-1 is recorded as a pseudogene. The CDR3 has 15 residues. DNA of the CDR3: TGTGCCAGCAGCTATCGAACGTCGCAGGGGGCAGAAGCTTTCTTT. It translates to CASSYRTSQGAEAFF.

The rearrangement joins TRBV5-4 to TRBJ1-2; D is possibly TRBD1 (6 bases). V was clipped by 4 bases and J by 1 base, with 8 bases between them. The CDR3 is 13 residues long. Germline CDR1 reads SGHNT; CDR2 reads YYREEE (reference sequence). In DNA, the CDR3 is TGTGCCAGCAGCCTGGACAGTAACTATGGCTACACCTTC. It translates to CASSLDSNYGYTF.

The chain couples TRBV5-4 to TRBJ2-7, with TRBD2 matching 12 bases. The CDR3 length is 15 residues. V lost 5 bases to trimming and J lost 2 bases; unmatched junction nucleotides: 5. Germline assignment: CDR1 SGHNT and CDR2 YYREEE (reference sequence). The CDR3 protein is CASRQGLAGPYEQYV. DNA of the CDR3: TGTGCCAGCAGACAGGGACTAGCGGGTCCCTACGAGCAGTACGTC.

This clone was seen a single time. V is TRBV7-8 and J is TRBJ2-1; TRBD2 matches 11 bases. The V segment lost 7 bases and the J segment 0 bases; nucleotides outside the gene matches: 8. This CDR3 contains 17 residues. Germline assignment: CDR1 SGHVS and CDR2 FQNEAQ. CDR3 nucleotides: TGTGCCAGCACCTCGACTAGCGGGACCAGCTCCTACAATGAGCAGTTCTTC. This encodes CASTSTSGTSSYNEQFF.